The clone carrying this T cell receptor beta chain was counted ten times or more. Antigen: not known. This record belongs to a study of T-cell reconstitution after alpha-beta-depleted transplantation in children. The study, taken as a whole, reports: T-cell numbers and diversity one year post-transplant derived largely from freshly generated T cells. It was reported that alpha-beta T cells came from several hundred expanded graft clones (about two months after transplant). Some patients showed high day-60 TCRbeta diversity, which derived from surviving recipient T cells and thymic progenitors.

This CDR3 region has 15 residues. The germline V and J ends were trimmed by 0 bases and 8 bases, with 17 bases remaining between them. Germline assignment: CDR1 SGDLS and CDR2 YYNGEE. Unique molecular identifiers were built into the TCRbeta library. TCRdb fed the PCR reads into MiXCR, producing one record per CDR3 protein. This repertoire shows roughly 160,000 distinct CDR3 sequences, around 10% found once; its top ten account for 13%. The sequences come from PBMCs, collected before TCRalphabeta/CD19-depleted stem cell transplant. The source of this sequence is a boy aged 2 to 9 with acute myeloid leukemia, due to receive a stem cell transplant. This chain joins TRBV9 and TRBJ1-2; D is perhaps TRBD1 (6 bases). CDR3 nucleotide sequence: TGTGCCAGCAGCGTAGCCGGGACATATTCTCGGGGCTACACCTTC. As protein: CASSVAGTYSRGYTF.